This T cell receptor beta chain was documented in a study of blood T cell repertoires in COVID-19. This table comes from immunoSEQ multiplex PCR, and its TCRdb copy is limited to in-frame clones, with some not included. The sample includes under 300,000 clones, around 83% of them seen just once. Germline lookup yields CDR1 SEHNR and CDR2 FQNEAQ (reference sequence). J lost 7 bases, V lost 2 bases, and 16 bases had no gene match. The CDR3 is 19 residues long. The source material was peripheral blood. The sequence came from a young man with active or convalescent COVID-19. The chain carries TRBV7-9 and TRBJ2-1, with 11 bases fitting TRBD2. The CDR3 region is CASSLLSGGGTSGGNEQFF. DNA for the CDR3: TGTGCCAGCAGCTTATTGTCAGGGGGAGGGACTAGCGGTGGGAATGAGCAGTTCTTC.